This T cell receptor beta chain was found in a study of CD8 T cells in ankylosing spondylitis. Findings of the study overall: Reports of some motif variants in reactive arthritis synovial fluid and blood predate this one.

This clonotype was recorded at least ten times. Its target is unknown. Libraries for TCR beta were made by quantitative 5'-RACE with molecular barcodes. Via MiXCR, TCRdb re-called the 5' RACE reads, giving one row per CDR3 protein. This table holds approximately 200,000 distinct CDR3 sequences, 10% to 15% found once. The sequenced sample was blood, either unsorted or a sorted T cell fraction (not recorded which). This sequence originates from a female donor with ankylosing spondylitis or in good health (not recorded which).

The CDR3 DNA is TGTGCCAGCAGTAAAACAGGGGACGGCAATCAGCCCCAGCATTTT. It translates to CASSKTGDGNQPQHF. This chain uses TRBV6-4 with TRBJ1-5, with 7 bases matching TRBD1. Germline lookup yields CDR1 MRHNA and CDR2 SNTAGT. The CDR3 covers 15 residues. The V and J ends lost 5 bases and 2 bases, in that order; junction bases with no gene match: 6.